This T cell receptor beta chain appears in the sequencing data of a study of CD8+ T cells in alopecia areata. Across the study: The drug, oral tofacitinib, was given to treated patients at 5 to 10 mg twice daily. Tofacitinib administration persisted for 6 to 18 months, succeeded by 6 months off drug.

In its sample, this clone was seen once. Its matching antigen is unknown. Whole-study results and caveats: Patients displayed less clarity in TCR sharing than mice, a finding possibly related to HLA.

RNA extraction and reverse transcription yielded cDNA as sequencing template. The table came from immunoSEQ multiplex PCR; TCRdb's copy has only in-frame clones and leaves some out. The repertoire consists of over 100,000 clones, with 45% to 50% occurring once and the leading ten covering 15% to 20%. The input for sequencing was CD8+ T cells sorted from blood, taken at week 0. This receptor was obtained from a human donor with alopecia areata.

In DNA form, the CDR3 reads TGTGCCAGCAGTTTGAGACTCGGGGGAACCGTTGAGCAGTTCTTC. Translated, it gives CASSLRLGGTVEQFF. The chain carries TRBV27 and TRBJ2-1, with a tentative D call TRBD2 (6 bases). V dropped 3 bases and J dropped 9 bases, with 18 bases sitting between them. Germline assignment: CDR1 MNHEY and CDR2 SMNVEV (reference sequence). The CDR3 sequence is 15 residues long.